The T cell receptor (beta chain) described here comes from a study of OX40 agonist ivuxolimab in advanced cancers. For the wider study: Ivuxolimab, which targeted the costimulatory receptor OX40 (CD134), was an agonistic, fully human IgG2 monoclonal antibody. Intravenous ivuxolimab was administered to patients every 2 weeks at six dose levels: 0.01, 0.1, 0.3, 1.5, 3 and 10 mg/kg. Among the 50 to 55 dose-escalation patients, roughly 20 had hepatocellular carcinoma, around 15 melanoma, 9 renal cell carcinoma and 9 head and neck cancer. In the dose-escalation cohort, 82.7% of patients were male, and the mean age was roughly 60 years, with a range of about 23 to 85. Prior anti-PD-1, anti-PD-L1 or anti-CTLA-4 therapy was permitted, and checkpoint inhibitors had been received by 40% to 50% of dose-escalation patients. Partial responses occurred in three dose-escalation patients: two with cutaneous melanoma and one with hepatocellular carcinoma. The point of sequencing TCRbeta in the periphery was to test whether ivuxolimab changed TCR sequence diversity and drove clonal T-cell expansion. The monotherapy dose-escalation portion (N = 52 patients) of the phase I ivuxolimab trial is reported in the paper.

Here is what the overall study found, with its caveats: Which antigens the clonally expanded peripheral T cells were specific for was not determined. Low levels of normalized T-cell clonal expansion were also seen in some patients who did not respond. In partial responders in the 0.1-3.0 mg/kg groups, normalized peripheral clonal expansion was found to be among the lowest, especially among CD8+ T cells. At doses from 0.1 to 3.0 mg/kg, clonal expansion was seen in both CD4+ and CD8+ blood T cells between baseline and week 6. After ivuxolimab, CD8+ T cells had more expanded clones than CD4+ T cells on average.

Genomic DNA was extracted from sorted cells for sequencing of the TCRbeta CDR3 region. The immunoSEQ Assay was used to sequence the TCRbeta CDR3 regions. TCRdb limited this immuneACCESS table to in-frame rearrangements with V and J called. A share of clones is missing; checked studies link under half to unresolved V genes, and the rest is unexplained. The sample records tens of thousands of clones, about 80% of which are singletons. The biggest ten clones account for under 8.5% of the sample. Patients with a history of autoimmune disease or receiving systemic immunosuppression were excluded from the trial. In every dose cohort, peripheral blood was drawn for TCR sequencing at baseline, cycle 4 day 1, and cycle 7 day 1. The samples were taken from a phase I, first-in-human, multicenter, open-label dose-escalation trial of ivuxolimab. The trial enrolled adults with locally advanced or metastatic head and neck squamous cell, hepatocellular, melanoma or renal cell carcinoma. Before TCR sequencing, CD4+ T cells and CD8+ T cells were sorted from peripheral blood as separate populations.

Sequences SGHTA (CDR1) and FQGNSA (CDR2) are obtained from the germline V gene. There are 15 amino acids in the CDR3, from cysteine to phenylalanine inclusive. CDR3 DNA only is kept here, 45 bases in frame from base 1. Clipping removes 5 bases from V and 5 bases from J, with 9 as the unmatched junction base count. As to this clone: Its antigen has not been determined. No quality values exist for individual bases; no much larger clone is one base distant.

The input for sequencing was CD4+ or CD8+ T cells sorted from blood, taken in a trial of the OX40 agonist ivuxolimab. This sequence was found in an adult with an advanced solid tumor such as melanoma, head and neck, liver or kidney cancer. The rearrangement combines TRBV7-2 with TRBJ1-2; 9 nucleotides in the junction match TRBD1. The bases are TGTGCCAGCAGCCCGGAAGGGACAGGGAGTTATGGCTACACCTTC. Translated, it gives CASSPEGTGSYGYTF.